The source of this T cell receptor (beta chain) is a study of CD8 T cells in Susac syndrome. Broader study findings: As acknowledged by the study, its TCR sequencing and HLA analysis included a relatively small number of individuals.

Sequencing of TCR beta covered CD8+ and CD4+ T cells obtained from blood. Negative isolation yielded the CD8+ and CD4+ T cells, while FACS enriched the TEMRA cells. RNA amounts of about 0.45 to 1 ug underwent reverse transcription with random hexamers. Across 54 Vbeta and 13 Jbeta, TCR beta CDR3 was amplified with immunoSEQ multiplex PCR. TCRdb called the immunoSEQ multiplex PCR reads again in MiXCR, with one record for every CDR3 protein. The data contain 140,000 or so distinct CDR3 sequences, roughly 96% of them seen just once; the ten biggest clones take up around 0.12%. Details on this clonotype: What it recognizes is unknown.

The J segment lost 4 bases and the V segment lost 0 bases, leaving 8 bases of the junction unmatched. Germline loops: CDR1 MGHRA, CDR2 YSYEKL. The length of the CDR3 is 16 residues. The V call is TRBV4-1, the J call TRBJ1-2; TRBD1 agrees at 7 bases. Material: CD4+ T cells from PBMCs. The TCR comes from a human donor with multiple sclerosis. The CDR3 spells CASSQDEAGGIYGYTF. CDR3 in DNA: TGCGCCAGCAGCCAAGATGAGGCAGGGGGGATCTATGGCTACACCTTC.